These 5 T cell receptor beta chains were all obtained from the same sample, sequenced in a study of Ad26.COV2.S vaccination and SARS-CoV-2 variants. The assay was immunoSEQ multiplex PCR, and TCRdb's table has in-frame clones only and misses some. The sample carries 350,000 to 500,000 clones, around 91% recorded once. The treatment was: over 15 received Ad26.COV2.S at low or high dose, single or two shots; roughly 5 received placebo; per-sample allocation not given. The study sampled participants on day 63 after the first vaccine or placebo injection. The input for sequencing was peripheral blood, taken in a trial of Ad26.COV2.S vaccine versus placebo. Receptor source: a person aged 18 to 59 who received the Ad26.COV2.S COVID-19 vaccine or a placebo.

This rearrangement joins TRBV28 to TRBJ2-7; D may be TRBD1 (5 bases). Germline CDR1 reads MDHEN; CDR2 reads SYDVKM. The CDR3 consists of 12 residues. The CDR3 sequence: CASQGSPYEQYF. The CDR3 nucleotides are TGTGCGAGCCAGGGTAGTCCCTACGAGCAGTACTTC. The whole variable domain, filled in from reference TRBV28 and TRBJ2-7, reads DVKVTQSSRYLVKRTGEKVFLECVQDMDHENMFWYRQDPGLGLRLIYFSYDVKMKEKGDIPEGYSVSREKKERFSLILESASTNQTSMYLCASQGSPYEQYFGPGTRLTVT.

V is TRBV11-2 and J is TRBJ2-2, with 7 bases lining up with TRBD2. Germline-derived CDR1 and CDR2 are SGHAT and FQNNGV. V lost 5 bases to trimming and J lost 5 bases; unmatched junction nucleotides: 8. The CDR3 extends over 15 amino acids. The CDR3, as DNA: TGTGCCAGCAGCCCCCCCGGGGGGAGGACCGGGGAGCTGTTTTTT. This sequence encodes CASSPPGGRTGELFF.

The gene calls are TRBV9 and TRBJ1-2, with D perhaps TRBD1 (5 bases). CDR1 is SGDLS, CDR2 YYNGEE, per germline. Between the trimmed V and J ends, which lost 0 bases and 0 bases, there was a span of 9 bases. This CDR3 comprises 15 residues. The CDR3 here is CASSVGGVANYGYTF. In DNA form, the CDR3 reads TGTGCCAGCAGCGTAGGGGGGGTAGCTAACTATGGCTACACCTTC.

This sequence joins TRBV10-3 and TRBJ2-3; 10 bases are a match to TRBD1. From germline, CDR1 is ENHRY and CDR2 SYGVKD. V was pared by 10 bases and J by 2 bases, with 6 bases of the junction left unmatched. This CDR3 is built from 14 residues. The CDR3 spells CATQDRGDTDTQYF. In DNA, the CDR3 is TGTGCCACCCAGGACAGGGGGGACACAGATACGCAGTATTTT.

The gene calls are TRBV9 and TRBJ2-2; D is unclear. Germline loops: CDR1 SGDLS, CDR2 YYNGEE. The CDR3 has 12 residues. Trimming took off 3 bases at V and 6 bases at J, with 6 bases between the two ends. The CDR3 coding sequence is TGTGCCAGCAGCGCCCCTCCCGGGGAGCTGTTTTTT. It codes for CASSAPPGELFF. Looking up the rest from reference TRBV9 and TRBJ2-2 gives the full variable domain: DSGVTQTPKHLITATGQRVTLRCSPRSGDLSVYWYQQSLDQGLQFLIQYYNGEERAKGNILERFSAQQFPDLHSELNLSSLELGDSALYFCASSAPPGELFFGEGSRLTVL.